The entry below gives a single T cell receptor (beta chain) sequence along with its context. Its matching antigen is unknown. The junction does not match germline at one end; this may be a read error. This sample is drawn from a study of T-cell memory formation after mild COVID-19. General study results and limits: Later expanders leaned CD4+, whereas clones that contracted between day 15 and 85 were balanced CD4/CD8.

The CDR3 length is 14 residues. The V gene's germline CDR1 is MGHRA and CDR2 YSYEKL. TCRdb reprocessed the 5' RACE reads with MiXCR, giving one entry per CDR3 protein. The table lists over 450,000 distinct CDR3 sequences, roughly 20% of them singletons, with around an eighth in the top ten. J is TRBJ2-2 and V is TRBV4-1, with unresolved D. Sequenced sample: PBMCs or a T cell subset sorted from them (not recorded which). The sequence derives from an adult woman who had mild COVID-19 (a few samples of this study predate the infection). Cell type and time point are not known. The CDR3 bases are TGCGCCAACAGCCGAGGCGTATTAGCCGGGGAGCTGTTTTTT. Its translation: CANSRGVLAGELFF.